This T cell receptor (beta chain) is drawn from a study of blood T cells in healthy people across ages. Study results and caveats: A roughly linear age-dependent decrease characterized TCR beta diversity per million T cells. Estimates of total diversity, which came from one million sequenced T cells, were considered to be underestimates.

Through a sample-barcoded 5' primer and a J-beta primer mix, a second PCR was run for roughly 6 to 12 cycles. TCRdb ran MiXCR on the 5' RACE reads and lists one entry per CDR3 protein. The data contain roughly 1.6 million distinct CDR3 sequences, around 36% of them seen just once; the ten biggest clones take up about 11%. This clonotype has a handful of counts. Its antigen is unidentified. This CDR3 region has 16 residues. Trimming at V came to 0 bases and at J to 3 bases, leaving 9 bases not matched to a gene. Germline CDR1 is SGHRS and CDR2 is YFSETQ. The sequenced sample was blood. The clonotype comes from a woman younger than 45 in good health. The chain carries TRBV5-1 and TRBJ2-7; 7 nucleotides match TRBD2. The CDR3 here is CASSLEGLAVDYEQYF. CDR3 in DNA: TGCGCCAGCAGCTTGGAAGGGCTAGCGGTGGACTACGAGCAGTACTTC.